The clone carrying this T cell receptor (beta chain) was picked up a small number of times. Its antigen is still unknown. This sample is drawn from a study of blood T cells in healthy people across ages. General observations from the study: A roughly linear age-dependent decrease characterized TCR beta diversity per million T cells. Long-lived donors had more naive CD4+ cells and higher diversity than aged donors. TCR beta diversity tracked closely with naive T cell percentage.

A J-beta primer mix and a sample-barcoded 5' primer were used in a second PCR of about 6 to 12 cycles. Unique molecular identifiers of 12 random nucleotides labeled each cDNA. TCRdb redid the calling of the 5' RACE reads with MiXCR, one entry per CDR3 protein. The table has 700,000 to 950,000 distinct CDR3 sequences, 58% seen once. This receptor was taken from a man aged 25 to 40 in good health. The sample was blood.

The CDR3: CASSLHLRAGGYEQYF. The DNA for the CDR3 is TGTGCCAGCAGCCTACACCTTAGAGCAGGGGGCTACGAGCAGTACTTC. The chain uses TRBV4-2 and TRBJ2-7; TRBD1 agrees at 7 bases. The V gene's germline CDR1 is LGHNA and CDR2 YNFKEQ. The CDR3 sequence is 16 residues long. With V trimmed by 4 bases and J by 3 bases, 12 bases remained unmatched.